One and the same sample provided the 28 T cell receptor beta chains below, sequenced in a study of T cell responses to AZD1222 COVID-19 vaccine. The protocol was immunoSEQ multiplex PCR, while the TCRdb copy is restricted to in-frame clones and leaves out a portion. The sample consists of about 130,000 clones, over 90% of them appearing once. This sample comprised peripheral blood, obtained on day 0 of AZD1222 vaccination. The receptors derive from an adult in good health.

V gene TRBV13 combines with J gene TRBJ2-7; perhaps TRBD2 as D (5 bases). Trimming removed 2 bases at V and 6 bases at J, with 20 bases between. The CDR3 extends over 16 amino acids. The V gene's germline CDR1 is PRHDT and CDR2 FYEKMQ (reference sequence). This CDR3 reads CASSLLNSGVIAEQYF. As DNA, the CDR3 is TGTGCCAGCAGCTTACTAAATTCCGGGGTCATCGCCGAGCAGTACTTC.

This chain links TRBV6-1 with TRBJ1-4; D is undetermined. Trimming stripped 2 bases from V and 7 bases from J, with 14 bases between. This CDR3 has 15 residues. CDR1 and CDR2 from the germline V gene are MNHNS and SASEGT. The CDR3 loop is CASSELLSSFEKLFF. Here the CDR3 DNA reads TGTGCCAGCAGTGAACTTCTAAGTTCGTTTGAAAAACTGTTTTTT.

V usage is TRBV6-6 and J usage is TRBJ1-1; no firm D call. The CDR3 has 14 amino acids. Trimming took off 0 bases at V and 5 bases at J, with 10 bases between the two ends. CDR1 is MNHNY, CDR2 SVGAGI, per germline (reference sequence). The CDR3 region is CASSYSRGETEAFF. Written as DNA, the CDR3 is TGTGCCAGCAGTTACTCGCGTGGGGAGACTGAAGCTTTCTTT.

The J gene is TRBJ2-1, the V gene TRBV3-1 (or the pseudogene TRBV3-2), with 11 bases identical to TRBD2. J was trimmed by 7 bases and V by 3 bases; bases with no gene match: 5. The length of the CDR3 is 15 residues. CDR1 LGHDT and CDR2 YNNKEL come from the germline V gene (reference sequence). CDR3 sequence (DNA): TGTGCCAGCAGCCACCTAGCGGGAGGAATGAATGAGCAGTTCTTC. Its protein product is CASSHLAGGMNEQFF.

This clone was seen more than once but under ten times. The V and J genes are TRBV5-1 and TRBJ1-1; maybe TRBD1 (6 bases). The CDR3 extends over 15 amino acids. CDR1 and CDR2 from the germline V gene are SGHRS and YFSETQ. Trimming stripped 4 bases from V and 1 base from J, with 14 bases between. CDR3 DNA sequence: TGCGCCAGCAGCGACACCGGGACACCGAACACTGAAGCTTTCTTT. This gives the protein CASSDTGTPNTEAFF.

The chain recombines TRBV10-3 with TRBJ2-7; 14 bases line up with TRBD2. Germline values: CDR1 ENHRY, CDR2 SYGVKD. The J segment lost 5 bases and the V segment lost 2 bases, leaving 5 bases of the junction unmatched. This CDR3 is 16 amino acids long. The CDR3 here is CAISERTSGRINEQYF. CDR3 coding DNA: TGTGCCATCAGTGAGCGGACTAGCGGGAGGATTAACGAGCAGTACTTC.

This clone was observed once. In DNA form, the CDR3 reads TGTGCCAGCAGCCTGGGTCTCGATAACAATGAGCAGTTCTTC. Residues: CASSLGLDNNEQFF. This chain links TRBV5-4 with TRBJ2-1; D not resolved. There are 14 residues in the CDR3. The ends were cut back, 4 bases at V and 5 bases at J, with 13 bases in the middle. The germline V gene has CDR1 SGHNT and CDR2 YYREEE (reference sequence).

Notes on this clone: The conserved final phenylalanine or tryptophan is absent from the CDR3, which likely points to a read error. The limits of the CDR3 on the DNA are not certain, so only TCRdb's listed CDR3 is given. The CDR3 loop is CASSLPERRI. This chain joins TRBV3-1 (or the pseudogene TRBV3-2) and TRBJ1-6. The CDR3 extends over 10 residues, inclusive of both ends. Germline loops: CDR1 LGHDT, CDR2 YNNKEL (reference sequence).

The rearrangement joins TRBV6-1 to TRBJ1-5, with unresolved D. With 2 bases removed from V and 4 bases from J, the gap between germline ends came to 15 bases. The CDR3 extends over 16 amino acids. The germline V gene encodes CDR1 MNHNS and CDR2 SASEGT. Here the CDR3 reads CASSELFRADNQPQHF. For the CDR3, the DNA is TGTGCCAGCAGTGAATTGTTTAGGGCCGATAATCAGCCCCAGCATTTT.

This chain uses TRBV7-2 with TRBJ1-2; maybe TRBD1 (6 bases). The germline gives CDR1 SGHTA, CDR2 FQGNSA. V dropped 1 base and J dropped 6 bases, with 9 bases sitting between them. This CDR3 has 13 residues. The CDR3 loop reads CASSLEAGDGYTF. The CDR3 region has the DNA TGTGCCAGCAGCTTAGAGGCAGGGGATGGCTACACCTTC.

The J gene is TRBJ1-3, the V gene TRBV28, with unresolved D. The CDR3 spans 17 residues. Looked up from germline, CDR1 is MDHEN and CDR2 is SYDVKM. The ends were cut back, 3 bases at V and 4 bases at J, with 19 bases in the middle. The CDR3 sequence: CASSFYRPLFEGNTIYF. The DNA of the CDR3 is TGTGCCAGCAGTTTTTATCGTCCGCTCTTTGAGGGAAACACCATATATTTT.

This chain uses TRBV7-9 with TRBJ2-5; 12 bases agree with TRBD1. Germline CDR1 reads SEHNR; CDR2 reads FQNEAQ (reference sequence). V was pared by 4 bases and J by 3 bases, with 3 bases of the junction left unmatched. CDR3 length: 15 residues. CDR3 coding DNA: TGTGCCAGCAGCTCCGGGACAGGGGGCGAAGAGACCCAGTACTTC. This encodes CASSSGTGGEETQYF.

The chain joins TRBV5-1 to TRBJ1-1, with TRBD1 as a possible D gene (5 bases). Trimming pared 2 bases from V and 1 base from J, leaving 12 bases between. CDR1 and CDR2 from the germline V gene are SGHRS and YFSETQ. CDR3 length: 15 residues. The CDR3, as DNA: TGCGCCAGCAGCTTTCTTCCTACAGGGAACACTGAAGCTTTCTTT. This encodes CASSFLPTGNTEAFF.

The chain uses TRBV7-2 and TRBJ1-1; the match to TRBD1 covers 7 bases. CDR3 length: 16 amino acids. The germline gives CDR1 SGHTA, CDR2 FQGNSA. The junction had 15 bases not matched to a gene; V was cut back by 6 bases and J by 5 bases. The DNA of the CDR3 is TGTGCCAGCAGTCCGCAGGGGGGAGTCGGTACGACTGAAGCTTTCTTT. Its protein product is CASSPQGGVGTTEAFF.

The chain carries TRBV6-5 and TRBJ1-2; 7 nucleotides line up with TRBD1. CDR3 length equals 15 residues. Germline V lookup: CDR1 MNHEY, CDR2 SVGAGI. Trimming at V came to 0 bases and at J to 4 bases, leaving 5 bases not matched to a gene. This CDR3 reads CASSYSLAGGYGYTF. CDR3 sequence (DNA): TGTGCCAGCAGTTACTCGCTGGCAGGGGGCTATGGCTACACCTTC.

The chain carries TRBV27 and TRBJ2-7, with TRBD2 matching 9 bases. This CDR3 has 16 amino acids. From germline, CDR1 is MNHEY and CDR2 SMNVEV (reference sequence). V lost 3 bases and J lost 4; bases outside the gene matches: 10. The CDR3 reads CASSFLSAGGLYEQYF. Here the CDR3 DNA reads TGTGCCAGCAGTTTTCTCTCAGCGGGAGGACTGTACGAGCAGTACTTC.

The chain carries TRBV28 and TRBJ1-4; TRBD1 matches at 8 bases. V gave up 6 bases and J gave up 5 bases; unmatched junction bases: 5. CDR1 and CDR2 from the germline V gene are MDHEN and SYDVKM. The CDR3 consists of 14 residues. The CDR3 region is CASSPTGANEKLFF. The CDR3 coding sequence is TGTGCCAGCAGCCCGACAGGGGCGAATGAAAAACTGTTTTTT.

This rearrangement joins TRBV13 to TRBJ2-7, with D tentatively TRBD2 (5 bases). This CDR3 has 14 residues. Germline V CDR1 and CDR2: PRHDT, FYEKMQ (reference sequence). V was trimmed by 4 bases and J by 0 bases, leaving 10 bases between them. The DNA for the CDR3 is TGTGCCAGCAGCTACTCGGGGAGCTCCTACGAGCAGTACTTC. Encoded protein: CASSYSGSSYEQYF.

As DNA, the CDR3 is TGTGCCAGCAGCCAAATTCCACTCCCCAACTATGGCTACACCTTC. The encoded protein is CASSQIPLPNYGYTF. The V and J genes are TRBV14 and TRBJ1-2; no clear D. From germline, CDR1 is SGHDN and CDR2 FVKESK. V was trimmed by 2 bases and J by 2 bases, leaving 12 bases between them. The CDR3 extends over 15 amino acids.

The chain employs TRBV6-6 and TRBJ2-7; D unresolved. The germline CDR1 and CDR2 sequences are MNHNY and SVGAGI (reference sequence). The CDR3 runs to 15 residues. V was trimmed by 0 bases and J by 2 bases, leaving 11 bases between them. The CDR3 reads CASSYSGSPAYEQYF. CDR3 coding DNA: TGTGCCAGCAGTTACTCGGGTAGCCCTGCCTACGAGCAGTACTTC.

This rearrangement joins TRBV6-5 to TRBJ2-2; D uncertain. The CDR3 sequence is 14 residues long. Germline CDR1 reads MNHEY; CDR2 reads SVGAGI. V was shortened by 8 bases and J by 6 bases, with 16 bases between the two germline ends. CDR3 coding DNA: TGTGCCAGCCATACGGGCCGAAGGGCCGGGGAGCTGTTTTTT. Encoded protein: CASHTGRRAGELFF.

In this sample, this clone turned up once. This chain connects TRBV5-1 to TRBJ1-1; D is perhaps TRBD1 (5 bases). The CDR3 extends over 15 amino acids. V lost 0 bases to trimming and J lost 1 base, with 10 bases between them. From germline, CDR1 is SGHRS and CDR2 YFSETQ. The chain's CDR3 is CASSLGTGPNTEAFF. The CDR3 nucleotides are TGCGCCAGCAGCTTGGGTACAGGCCCGAACACTGAAGCTTTCTTT.

V is TRBV7-9 and J is TRBJ1-6, with D perhaps TRBD1 (6 bases). CDR3 length: 14 residues. The germline CDR1 and CDR2 sequences are SEHNR and FQNEAQ (reference sequence). The V gene lost 5 bases and the J gene lost 4 bases, with 9 bases spanning the gap. The DNA of the CDR3 is TGTGCCAGCAGCCCGGACAGTTATAATTCACCCCTCCACTTT. Amino acid sequence: CASSPDSYNSPLHF.

J is TRBJ2-7 and V is TRBV4-1; D may match TRBD1 or TRBD2 (5 bases each). Germline-derived CDR1 and CDR2 are MGHRA and YSYEKL. V was shortened by 3 bases and J by 3 bases, with 15 bases between the two germline ends. CDR3 length: 15 residues. The CDR3 reads CASSQYGTQDYEQYF. The CDR3 DNA reads TGCGCCAGCAGCCAGTACGGGACGCAGGACTACGAGCAGTACTTC.

The chain carries TRBV18 and TRBJ2-7, with TRBD1 as a possible D gene (5 bases). Germline loops: CDR1 KGHSH, CDR2 LQKENI. Trimming stripped 3 bases from V and 4 bases from J, with 13 bases between. This CDR3 comprises 14 residues. The CDR3 is CASSPSQGTYEQYF. The CDR3 DNA is TGTGCCAGCTCACCTTCTCAGGGTACTTACGAGCAGTACTTC. Filled out from reference TRBV18 and TRBJ2-7, the complete variable domain reads NAGVMQNPRHLVRRRGQEARLRCSPMKGHSHVYWYRQLPEEGLKFMVYLQKENIIDESGMPKERFSAEFPKEGPSILRIQQVVRGDSAAYFCASSPSQGTYEQYFGPGTRLTVT.

This chain links TRBV7-9 with TRBJ1-1; D is unclear. CDR3 length equals 17 residues. V dropped 4 bases and J dropped 1 base, with 19 bases sitting between them. Germline CDR1 SEHNR, CDR2 FQNEAQ (reference sequence). CDR3 nucleotide sequence: TGTGCCAGCAGCTCATCGTCCAGGCTAGAGGGGAACACTGAAGCTTTCTTT. Translated: CASSSSSRLEGNTEAFF.

The chain uses TRBV19 and TRBJ2-3; 7 bases are shared with TRBD1. Trimming at V came to 10 bases and at J to 6 bases, leaving 13 bases not matched to a gene. From germline, CDR1 is LNHDA and CDR2 SQIVND (reference sequence). CDR3 size: 14 residues. CDR3 sequence (DNA): TGTGCCAAATGTCGAAGGGTACAGGGGGATACGCAGTATTTT. This gives the protein CAKCRRVQGDTQYF.

This clone was seen a few times. The chain uses TRBV5-6 and TRBJ1-6; D gene ambiguous. The ends were cut back, 1 base at V and 7 bases at J, with 12 bases in the middle. Germline CDR1 and CDR2: SGHDT and YYEEEE. The CDR3 totals 15 residues. This CDR3 reads CASSLWRAYNSPLHF. Written as DNA, the CDR3 is TGTGCCAGCAGCTTGTGGAGGGCATACAATTCACCCCTCCACTTT. Based on the CDR3 plus reference TRBV5-6 and TRBJ1-6, the full variable domain is DAGVTQSPTHLIKTRGQQVTLRCSPKSGHDTVSWYQQALGQGPQFIFQYYEEEERQRGNFPDRFSGHQFPNYSSELNVNALLLGDSALYLCASSLWRAYNSPLHFGNGTRLTVT.